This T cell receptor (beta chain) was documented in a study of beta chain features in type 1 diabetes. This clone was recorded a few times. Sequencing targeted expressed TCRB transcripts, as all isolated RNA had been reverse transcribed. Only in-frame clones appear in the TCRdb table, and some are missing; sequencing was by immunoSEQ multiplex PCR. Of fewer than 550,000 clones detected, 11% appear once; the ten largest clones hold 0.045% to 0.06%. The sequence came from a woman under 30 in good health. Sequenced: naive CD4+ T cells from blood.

DNA for the CDR3: TGTGCCAGCAGCCACGGGACGCCCCAGTACTTC. This codes for CASSHGTPQYF. The chain couples TRBV14 to TRBJ2-7; D could derive from TRBD1 or TRBD2 (5 bases each). Trimming pared 3 bases from V and 10 bases from J, leaving 10 bases between. This CDR3 comprises 11 residues. Germline-derived CDR1 and CDR2 are SGHDN and FVKESK.